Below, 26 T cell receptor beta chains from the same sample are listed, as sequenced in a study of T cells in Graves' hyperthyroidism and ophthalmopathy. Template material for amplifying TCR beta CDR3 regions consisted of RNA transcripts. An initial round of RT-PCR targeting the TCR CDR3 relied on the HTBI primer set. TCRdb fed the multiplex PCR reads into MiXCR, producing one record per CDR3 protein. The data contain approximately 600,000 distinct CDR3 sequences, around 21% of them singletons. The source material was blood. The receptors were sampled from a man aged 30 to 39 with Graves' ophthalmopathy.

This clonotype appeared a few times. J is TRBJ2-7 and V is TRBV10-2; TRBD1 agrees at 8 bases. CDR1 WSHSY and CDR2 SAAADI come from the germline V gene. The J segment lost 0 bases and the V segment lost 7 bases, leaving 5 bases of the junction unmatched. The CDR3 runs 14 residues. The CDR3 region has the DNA TGCGCCAGCAATAAACAGGGGGACTCCTACGAGCAGTACTTC. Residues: CASNKQGDSYEQYF.

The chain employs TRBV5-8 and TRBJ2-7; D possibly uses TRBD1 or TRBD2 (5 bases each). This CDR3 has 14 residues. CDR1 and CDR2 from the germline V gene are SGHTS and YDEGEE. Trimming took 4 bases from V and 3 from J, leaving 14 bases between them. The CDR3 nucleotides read TGTGCCAGCAGCAGGTGGGGACGGGACTACGAGCAGTACTTC. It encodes CASSRWGRDYEQYF.

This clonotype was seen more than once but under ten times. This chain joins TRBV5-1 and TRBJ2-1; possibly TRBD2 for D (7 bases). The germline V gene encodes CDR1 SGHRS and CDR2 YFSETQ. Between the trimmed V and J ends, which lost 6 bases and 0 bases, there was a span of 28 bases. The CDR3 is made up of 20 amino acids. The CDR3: CASTWGASGALWSSYNEQFF. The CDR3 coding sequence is TGCGCCAGCACCTGGGGGGCCAGCGGGGCACTCTGGAGCTCCTACAATGAGCAGTTCTTC.

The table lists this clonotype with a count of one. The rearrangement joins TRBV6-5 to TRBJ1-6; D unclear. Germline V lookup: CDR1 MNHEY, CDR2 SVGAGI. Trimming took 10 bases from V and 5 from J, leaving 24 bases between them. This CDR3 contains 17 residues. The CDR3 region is CATNSDGLHRNNSPLHF. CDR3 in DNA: TGTGCCACCAATTCCGATGGCTTACACCGGAATAATTCACCCCTCCACTTT.

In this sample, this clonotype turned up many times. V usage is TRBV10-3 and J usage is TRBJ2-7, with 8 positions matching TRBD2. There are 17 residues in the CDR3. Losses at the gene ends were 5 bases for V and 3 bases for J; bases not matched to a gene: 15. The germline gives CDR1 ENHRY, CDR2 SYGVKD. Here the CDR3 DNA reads TGTGCCATCAGTCACCCCCAAACTAGCGGAACGTTCTACGAGCAGTACTTC. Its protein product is CAISHPQTSGTFYEQYF.

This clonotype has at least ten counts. The CDR3 loop is CASSLDSPAPMGNEQFF. In nucleotides, the CDR3 is TGTGCCAGCAGCTTAGATTCCCCGGCCCCGATGGGCAATGAGCAGTTCTTC. The genes are TRBV11-2 and TRBJ2-1; unclear D gene. V shed 0 bases and J shed 6 bases, with 18 bases lying between them. CDR1 and CDR2 from the germline V gene are SGHAT and FQNNGV. The CDR3 has 17 amino acids.

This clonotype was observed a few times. CDR3 DNA sequence: TGCGCCAGCAGCCAAGATTTTGGAATCTCCACAGATACGCAGTATTTT. Amino acid sequence: CASSQDFGISTDTQYF. The chain combines TRBV4-3 with TRBJ2-3; D gene uncertain. CDR1 LGHNA and CDR2 YSLEER come from the germline V gene. Trimming took off 0 bases at V and 2 bases at J, with 12 bases between the two ends. The CDR3 runs to 16 residues.

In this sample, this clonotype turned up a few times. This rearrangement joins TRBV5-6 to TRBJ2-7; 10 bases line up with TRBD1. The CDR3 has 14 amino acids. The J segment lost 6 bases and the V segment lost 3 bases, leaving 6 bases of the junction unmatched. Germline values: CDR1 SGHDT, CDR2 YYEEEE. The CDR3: CASSSGQGSIEQYF. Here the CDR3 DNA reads TGTGCCAGCAGCTCGGGACAGGGGTCCATCGAGCAGTACTTC.

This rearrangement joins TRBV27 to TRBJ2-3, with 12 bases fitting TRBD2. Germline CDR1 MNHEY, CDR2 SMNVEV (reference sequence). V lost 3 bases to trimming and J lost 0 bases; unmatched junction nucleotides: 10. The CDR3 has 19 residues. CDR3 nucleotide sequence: TGTGCCAGCAGTTTTCCCGGACTAGCGGGACGAAACAGCACAGATACGCAGTATTTT. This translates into CASSFPGLAGRNSTDTQYF.

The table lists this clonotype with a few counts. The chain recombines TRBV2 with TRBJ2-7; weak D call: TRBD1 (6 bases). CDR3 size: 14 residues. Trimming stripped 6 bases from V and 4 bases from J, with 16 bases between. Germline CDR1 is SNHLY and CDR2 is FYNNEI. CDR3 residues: CASRLVGAQYEQYF. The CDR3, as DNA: TGTGCCAGCAGGTTGGTGGGGGCCCAATACGAGCAGTACTTC.

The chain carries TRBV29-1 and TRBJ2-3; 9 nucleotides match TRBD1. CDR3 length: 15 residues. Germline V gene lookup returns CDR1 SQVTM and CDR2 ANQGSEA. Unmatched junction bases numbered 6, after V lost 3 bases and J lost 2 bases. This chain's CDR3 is CSVEGGTGTTDTQYF. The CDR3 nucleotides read TGCAGCGTTGAGGGTGGGACAGGGACCACAGATACGCAGTATTTT.

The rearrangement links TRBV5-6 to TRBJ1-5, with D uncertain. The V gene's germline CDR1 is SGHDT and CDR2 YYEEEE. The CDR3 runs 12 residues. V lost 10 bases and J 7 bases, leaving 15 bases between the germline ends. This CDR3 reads CAVEVHGQPQHF. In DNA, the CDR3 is TGTGCCGTTGAGGTGCACGGGCAGCCCCAGCATTTT.

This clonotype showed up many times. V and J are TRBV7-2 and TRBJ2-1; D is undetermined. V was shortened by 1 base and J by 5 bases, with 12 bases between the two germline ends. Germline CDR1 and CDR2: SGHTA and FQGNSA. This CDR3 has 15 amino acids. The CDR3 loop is CASSLGWLGHNEQFF. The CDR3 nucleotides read TGTGCCAGCAGCTTAGGCTGGCTAGGCCACAATGAGCAGTTCTTC.

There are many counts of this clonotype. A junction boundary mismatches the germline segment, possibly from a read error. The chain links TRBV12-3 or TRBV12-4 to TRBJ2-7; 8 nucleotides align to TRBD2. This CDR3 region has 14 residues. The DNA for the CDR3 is TGCGCCAGCAGCTTAAGCGGGAGCAGGTACGAGCAGTACTTC. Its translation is CASSLSGSRYEQYF.

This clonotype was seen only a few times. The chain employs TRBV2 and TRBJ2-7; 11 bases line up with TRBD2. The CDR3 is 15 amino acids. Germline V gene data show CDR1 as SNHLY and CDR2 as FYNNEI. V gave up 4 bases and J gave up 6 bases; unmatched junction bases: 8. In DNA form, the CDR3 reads TGTGCCAGCAGTGTTACTAGCGGGAGCCCTCTCGAGCAGTACTTC. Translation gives CASSVTSGSPLEQYF.

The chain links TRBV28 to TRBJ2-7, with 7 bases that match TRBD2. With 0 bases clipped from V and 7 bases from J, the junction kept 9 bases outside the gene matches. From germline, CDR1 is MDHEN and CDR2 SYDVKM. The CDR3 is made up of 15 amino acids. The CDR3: CASSLWAGVKWEQYF. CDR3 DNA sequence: TGTGCCAGCAGTTTATGGGCGGGAGTGAAGTGGGAGCAGTACTTC.

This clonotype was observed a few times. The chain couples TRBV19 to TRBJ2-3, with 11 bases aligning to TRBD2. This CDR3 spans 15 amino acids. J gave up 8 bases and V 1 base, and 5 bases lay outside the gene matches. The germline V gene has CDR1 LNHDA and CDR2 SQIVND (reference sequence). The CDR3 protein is CASSIGLAGTGTQYF. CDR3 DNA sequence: TGTGCCAGTAGTATAGGACTAGCGGGGACCGGTACGCAGTATTTT.

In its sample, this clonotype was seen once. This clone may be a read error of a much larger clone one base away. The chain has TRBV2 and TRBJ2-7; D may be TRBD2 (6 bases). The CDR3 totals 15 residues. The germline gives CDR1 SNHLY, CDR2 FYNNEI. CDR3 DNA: TGTGTCAGCAGTGACCCGGGACTTCTGATACGCGAGCAGTACTTC. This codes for CVSSDPGLLIREQYF.

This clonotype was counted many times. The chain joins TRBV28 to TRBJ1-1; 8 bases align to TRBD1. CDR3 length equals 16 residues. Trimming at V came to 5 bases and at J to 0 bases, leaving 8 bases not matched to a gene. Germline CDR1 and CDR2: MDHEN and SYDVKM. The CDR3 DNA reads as TGTGCCAGCAGTAGAGGACAGGGCCGTATGAACACTGAAGCTTTCTTT. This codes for CASSRGQGRMNTEAFF.

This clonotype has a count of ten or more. CDR3 coding DNA: TGCGCCAGCAGTTTCGTAAGATGGTACCAAGAGACCCAGTACTTC. It specifies CASSFVRWYQETQYF. The rearrangement joins TRBV5-1 to TRBJ2-5; D ambiguous. Trimming removed 5 bases at V and 0 bases at J, with 14 bases between. This CDR3 has 15 amino acids. In germline, CDR1 is SGHRS, CDR2 YFSETQ.

The CDR3 coding sequence is TGTGCCAGCAGTATTAGTAGGGGGAACACCGGGGAGCTGTTTTTT. Protein product: CASSISRGNTGELFF. The genes are TRBV11-2 and TRBJ2-2, with TRBD1 as a possible D gene (5 bases). V was clipped by 6 bases and J by 1 base, with 12 bases between them. Germline V gives CDR1 SGHAT, CDR2 FQNNGV. The CDR3 covers 15 residues.

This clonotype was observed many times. CDR3 in DNA: TGTGCCAGCAGCGTAGAAGGAGGGATTAATTCACCCCTCCACTTT. Encoded protein: CASSVEGGINSPLHF. The chain employs TRBV9 and TRBJ1-6; D is unresolved. The germline gives CDR1 SGDLS, CDR2 YYNGEE. The CDR3 has 15 amino acids. Deletions cut 0 bases from V and 6 bases from J, with 10 bases between.

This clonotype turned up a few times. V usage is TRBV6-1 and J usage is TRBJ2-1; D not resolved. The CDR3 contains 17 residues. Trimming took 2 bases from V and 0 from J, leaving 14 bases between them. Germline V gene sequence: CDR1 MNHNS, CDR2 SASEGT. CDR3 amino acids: CASSELIGSSSYNEQFF. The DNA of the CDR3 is TGTGCCAGCAGTGAACTGATCGGCTCAAGCTCCTACAATGAGCAGTTCTTC.

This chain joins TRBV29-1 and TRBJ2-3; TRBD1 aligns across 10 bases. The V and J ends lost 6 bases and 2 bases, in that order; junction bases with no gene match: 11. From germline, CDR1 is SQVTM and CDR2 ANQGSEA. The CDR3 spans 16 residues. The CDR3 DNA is TGCAGCGTGGGACAGGGGATCGGACTAATCACAGATACGCAGTATTTT. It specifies CSVGQGIGLITDTQYF.

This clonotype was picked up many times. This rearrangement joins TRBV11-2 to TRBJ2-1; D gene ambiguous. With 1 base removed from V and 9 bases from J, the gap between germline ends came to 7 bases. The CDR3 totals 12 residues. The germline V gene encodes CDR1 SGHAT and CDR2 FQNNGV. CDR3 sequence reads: CASSLGASEQFF. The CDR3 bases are TGTGCCAGCAGCTTAGGAGCGTCTGAGCAGTTCTTC.

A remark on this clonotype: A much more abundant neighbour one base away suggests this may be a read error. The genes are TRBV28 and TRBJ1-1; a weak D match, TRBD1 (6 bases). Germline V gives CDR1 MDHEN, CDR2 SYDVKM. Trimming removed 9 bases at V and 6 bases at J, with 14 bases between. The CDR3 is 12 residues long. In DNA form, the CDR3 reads TGTGCCAGTGGGACAAAGGTCGCTGAAGCTTTCTTT. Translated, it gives CASGTKVAEAFF.